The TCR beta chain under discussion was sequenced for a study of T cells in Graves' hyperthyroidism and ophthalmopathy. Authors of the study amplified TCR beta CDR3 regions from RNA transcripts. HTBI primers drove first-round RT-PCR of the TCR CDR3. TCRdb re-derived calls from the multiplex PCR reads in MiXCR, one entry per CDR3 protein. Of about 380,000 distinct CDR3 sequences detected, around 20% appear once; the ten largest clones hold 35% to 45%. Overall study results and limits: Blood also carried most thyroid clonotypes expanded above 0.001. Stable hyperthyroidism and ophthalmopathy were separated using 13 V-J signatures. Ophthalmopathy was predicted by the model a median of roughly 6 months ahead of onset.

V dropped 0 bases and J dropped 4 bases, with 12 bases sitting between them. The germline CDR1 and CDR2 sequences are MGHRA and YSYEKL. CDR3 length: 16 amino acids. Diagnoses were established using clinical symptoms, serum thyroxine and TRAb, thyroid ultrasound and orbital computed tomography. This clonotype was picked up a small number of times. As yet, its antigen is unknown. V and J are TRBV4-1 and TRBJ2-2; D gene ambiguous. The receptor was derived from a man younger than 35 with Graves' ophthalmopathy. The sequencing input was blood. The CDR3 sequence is CASSQESGAITGELFF. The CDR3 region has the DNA TGCGCCAGCAGCCAAGAGTCTGGAGCGATCACCGGGGAGCTGTTTTTT.